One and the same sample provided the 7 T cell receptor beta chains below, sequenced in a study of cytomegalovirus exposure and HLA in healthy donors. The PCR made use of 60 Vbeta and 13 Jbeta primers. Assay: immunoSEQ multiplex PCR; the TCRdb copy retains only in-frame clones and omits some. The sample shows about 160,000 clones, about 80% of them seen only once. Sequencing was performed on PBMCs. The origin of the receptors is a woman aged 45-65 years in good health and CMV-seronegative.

The CDR3 is CASSSGQAIYEKLFF. CDR3 nucleotide sequence: TGTGCCAGCAGCTCCGGACAGGCGATCTATGAAAAACTGTTTTTT. This chain joins TRBV5-4 and TRBJ1-4; TRBD1 agrees at 7 bases. Germline CDR1 reads SGHNT; CDR2 reads YYREEE (reference sequence). The junction had 8 bases not matched to a gene; V was cut back by 3 bases and J by 6 bases. The CDR3 loop spans 15 amino acids. Full variable domain (remainder filled in from reference TRBV5-4 and TRBJ1-4): ETGVTQSPTHLIKTRGQQVTLRCSSQSGHNTVSWYQQALGQGPQFIFQYYREEENGRGNFPPRFSGLQFPNYSSELNVNALELDDSALYLCASSSGQAIYEKLFFGSGTQLSVL.

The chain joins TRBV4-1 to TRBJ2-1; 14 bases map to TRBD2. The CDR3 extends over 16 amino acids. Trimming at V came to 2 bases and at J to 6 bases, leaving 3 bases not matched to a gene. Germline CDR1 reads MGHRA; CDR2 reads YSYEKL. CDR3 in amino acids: CASSQPTSGGGNEQFF. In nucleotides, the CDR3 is TGCGCCAGCAGCCAACCGACTAGCGGGGGGGGCAATGAGCAGTTCTTC.

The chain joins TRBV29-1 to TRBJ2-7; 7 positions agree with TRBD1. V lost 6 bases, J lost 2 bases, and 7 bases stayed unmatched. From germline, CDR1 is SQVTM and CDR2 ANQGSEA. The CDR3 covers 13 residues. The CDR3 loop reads CSVTGQEAYEQYF. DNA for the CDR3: TGCAGCGTCACCGGACAGGAAGCCTACGAGCAGTACTTC.

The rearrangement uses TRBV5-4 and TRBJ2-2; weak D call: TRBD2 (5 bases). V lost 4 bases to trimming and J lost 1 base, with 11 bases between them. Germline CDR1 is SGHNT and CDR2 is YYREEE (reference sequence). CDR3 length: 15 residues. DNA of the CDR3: TGTGCCAGCAGCGGCGGCGCGGGGAACACCGGGGAGCTGTTTTTT. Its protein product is CASSGGAGNTGELFF.

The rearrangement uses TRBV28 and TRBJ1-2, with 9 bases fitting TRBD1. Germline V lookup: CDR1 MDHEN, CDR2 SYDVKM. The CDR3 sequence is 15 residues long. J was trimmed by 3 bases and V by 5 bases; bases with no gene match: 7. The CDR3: CASSPITGGDYGYTF. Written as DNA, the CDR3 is TGTGCCAGCAGTCCGATCACAGGGGGCGACTATGGCTACACCTTC.

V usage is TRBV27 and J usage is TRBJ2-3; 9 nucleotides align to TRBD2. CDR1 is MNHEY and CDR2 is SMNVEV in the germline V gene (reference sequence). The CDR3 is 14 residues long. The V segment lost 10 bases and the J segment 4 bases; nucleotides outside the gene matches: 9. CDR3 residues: CATTGTSSSDTQYF. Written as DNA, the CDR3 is TGTGCCACCACCGGGACTAGCTCATCAGATACGCAGTATTTT.

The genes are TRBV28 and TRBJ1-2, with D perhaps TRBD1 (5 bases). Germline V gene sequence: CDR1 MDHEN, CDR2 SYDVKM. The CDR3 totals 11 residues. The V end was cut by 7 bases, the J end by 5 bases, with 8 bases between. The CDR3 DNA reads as TGTGCCAGCACCTCAGGGTATGGCTACACCTTC. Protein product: CASTSGYGYTF.